This T cell receptor beta chain is drawn from a study of blood T cells in healthy people across ages. There are many counts of this clonotype. For the second PCR, which ran for about 6 to 11 cycles, a sample-barcoded 5' primer and a J-beta primer mix were used. Per-sample output comprised a minimum of 2.5 million paired-end reads containing CDR3. TCRdb called the 5' RACE reads again in MiXCR, with one record for every CDR3 protein. This sample has approximately 2,000,000 distinct CDR3 sequences; 30% to 40% occur once, and the top ten carry 23%. This TCR was recovered from a human donor in good health. The sample consisted of blood.

CDR3 protein: CASTRGGDGHETQYF. The CDR3 nucleotides are TGTGCCAGCACCAGAGGTGGGGACGGACATGAGACCCAGTACTTC. The chain couples TRBV7-9 to TRBJ2-5; D tentatively fits TRBD1 or TRBD2 (5 bases each). V was trimmed by 7 bases and J by 5 bases, leaving 20 bases between them. The V gene's germline CDR1 is SEHNR and CDR2 FQNEAQ (reference sequence). This CDR3 comprises 15 residues.